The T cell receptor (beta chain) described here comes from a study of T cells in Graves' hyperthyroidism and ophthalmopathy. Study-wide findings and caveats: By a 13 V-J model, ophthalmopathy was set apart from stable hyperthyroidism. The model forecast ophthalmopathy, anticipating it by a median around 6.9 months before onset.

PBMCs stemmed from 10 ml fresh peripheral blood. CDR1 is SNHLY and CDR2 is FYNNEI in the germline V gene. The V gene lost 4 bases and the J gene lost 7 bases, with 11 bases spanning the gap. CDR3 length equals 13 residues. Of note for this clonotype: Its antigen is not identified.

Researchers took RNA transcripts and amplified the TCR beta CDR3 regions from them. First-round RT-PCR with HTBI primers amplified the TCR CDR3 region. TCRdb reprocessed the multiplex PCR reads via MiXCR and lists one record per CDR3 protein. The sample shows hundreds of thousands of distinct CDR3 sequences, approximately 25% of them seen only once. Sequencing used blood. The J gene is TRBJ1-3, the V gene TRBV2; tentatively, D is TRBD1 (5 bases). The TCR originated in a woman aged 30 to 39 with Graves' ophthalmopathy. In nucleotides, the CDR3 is TGTGCCAGCAGTGCAGGGTCCGGCAACACCATATATTTT. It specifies CASSAGSGNTIYF.